The 26 T cell receptor beta chains in this list originate from one sample, sequenced in a study of cytomegalovirus exposure and HLA in healthy donors. The PCR used 60 Vbeta and 13 Jbeta primers. TCRdb keeps only in-frame clones here, not all; method: immunoSEQ multiplex PCR. This table has 150,000 to 200,000 clones, roughly 84% appearing once. The sequenced sample was PBMCs. These receptors were collected from a boy aged 2 to 10 in good health and CMV-seronegative.

The V gene is TRBV27, the J gene TRBJ2-1; possibly TRBD1 for D (6 bases). Germline CDR1 reads MNHEY; CDR2 reads SMNVEV (reference sequence). The CDR3 is 14 amino acids. Between the trimmed V and J ends, which lost 5 bases and 4 bases, there was a span of 12 bases. CDR3 sequence reads: CASSPQGQYNEQFF. The CDR3 nucleotides read TGTGCCAGCAGTCCCCAAGGACAGTACAATGAGCAGTTCTTC.

This rearrangement joins TRBV14 to TRBJ2-5, with a weak D call TRBD1 (5 bases). Germline lookup yields CDR1 SGHDN and CDR2 FVKESK. This CDR3 has 13 residues. The V gene lost 4 bases and the J gene lost 5 bases, with 11 bases spanning the gap. CDR3 DNA sequence: TGTGCCAGCAGCCGGGGCCTCAGGGAGACCCAGTACTTC. Protein: CASSRGLRETQYF.

The sample holds a few counts of this clone. The gene calls are TRBV15 and TRBJ2-7; D remains ambiguous. Between the trimmed V and J ends, which lost 3 bases and 4 bases, there was a span of 10 bases. From germline, CDR1 is LNHNV and CDR2 YYDKDF (reference sequence). This CDR3 comprises 13 residues. The DNA for the CDR3 is TGTGCCACCAGCAGGGAACCCGGGTACGAGCAGTACTTC. It specifies CATSREPGYEQYF.

The chain uses TRBV6-5 and TRBJ1-5; unclear D gene. CDR3 length: 14 amino acids. Trimming removed 6 bases at V and 1 base at J, with 10 bases between. The germline CDR1 and CDR2 sequences are MNHEY and SVGAGI. The CDR3 bases are TGTGCCAGCAGACGAAGCGGGAGCAATCAGCCCCAGCATTTT. Its translation: CASRRSGSNQPQHF.

The rearrangement uses TRBV5-6 and TRBJ1-2; D is uncertain. The germline V and J ends were trimmed by 6 bases and 6 bases, with 21 bases remaining between them. Germline V gene sequence: CDR1 SGHDT, CDR2 YYEEEE. The CDR3 runs to 15 residues. The CDR3 coding sequence is TGTGCCAGCAAGCTGAGTCCGTCGGGGAGGGATGGCTACACCTTC. Amino acid sequence: CASKLSPSGRDGYTF.

V usage is TRBV5-1 and J usage is TRBJ2-1; D might be TRBD1 (6 bases). V lost 2 bases and J 0 bases, leaving 12 bases between the germline ends. CDR3 size: 16 residues. Germline loops: CDR1 SGHRS, CDR2 YFSETQ. The CDR3 loop reads CASSLRQDLSYNEQFF. In DNA, the CDR3 is TGCGCCAGCAGCTTAAGACAGGACCTCTCCTACAATGAGCAGTTCTTC. The full variable domain, its missing parts supplied by reference TRBV5-1 and TRBJ2-1, is KAGVTQTPRYLIKTRGQQVTLSCSPISGHRSVSWYQQTPGQGLQFLFEYFSETQRNKGNFPGRFSGRQFSNSRSEMNVSTLELGDSALYLCASSLRQDLSYNEQFFGPGTRLTVL.

This chain connects TRBV5-1 to TRBJ2-1; 7 nucleotides align to TRBD2. Germline CDR1 and CDR2: SGHRS and YFSETQ. The CDR3 is 15 residues long. V lost 2 bases to trimming and J lost 5 bases; unmatched junction nucleotides: 7. Here the CDR3 DNA reads TGCGCCAGCAGCTTCCGACTAGCTACGAACAATGAGCAGTTCTTC. This codes for CASSFRLATNNEQFF.

The chain couples TRBV5-1 to TRBJ1-1, with a weak D call TRBD1 (6 bases). Germline CDR1 is SGHRS and CDR2 is YFSETQ. The CDR3 has 15 residues. Deletions cut 5 bases from V and 6 bases from J, with 20 bases between. CDR3 region: CASSIEGGGDAEAFF. CDR3 coding DNA: TGCGCCAGCAGTATAGAGGGGGGGGGCGACGCTGAAGCTTTCTTT.

The chain carries TRBV27 and TRBJ2-3; 9 bases agree with TRBD2. The CDR3 length is 17 residues. V lost 4 bases, J lost 1 base, and 9 bases stayed unmatched. Per the germline V gene, CDR1 is MNHEY and CDR2 is SMNVEV (reference sequence). The DNA for the CDR3 is TGTGCCAGCAGTTATGTCGGACTAGCGAAACGCACAGATACGCAGTATTTT. This gives the protein CASSYVGLAKRTDTQYF.

The J gene is TRBJ2-5, the V gene TRBV5-1, with D possibly being TRBD2 (6 bases). With 1 base removed from V and 3 bases from J, the gap between germline ends came to 16 bases. The CDR3 has 16 residues. Germline CDR1 reads SGHRS; CDR2 reads YFSETQ. CDR3 residues: CASSLYGPPSEETQYF. The CDR3 DNA follows: TGCGCCAGCAGCTTGTATGGGCCGCCTAGCGAAGAGACCCAGTACTTC.

CDR3 coding DNA: TGCGCCAGCAGCCAAGGGGAGACTGAAGCTTTCTTT. It translates to CASSQGETEAFF. The chain combines TRBV4-1 with TRBJ1-1; D remains ambiguous. Germline loops: CDR1 MGHRA, CDR2 YSYEKL. CDR3 length equals 12 residues. V was clipped by 1 base and J by 5 bases, with 5 bases between them.

The rearrangement links TRBV6-1 to TRBJ2-7; 11 positions agree with TRBD2. Trimming removed 5 bases from V and 4 bases from J; junction bases left unmatched: 4. The CDR3 has 14 amino acids. Germline values: CDR1 MNHNS, CDR2 SASEGT. The CDR3 sequence is CASSRLAGQYEQYF. CDR3 nucleotides: TGTGCCAGCAGTCGACTAGCGGGACAATACGAGCAGTACTTC.

The chain employs TRBV19 and TRBJ2-7; 7 bases align to TRBD1. Per the germline V gene, CDR1 is LNHDA and CDR2 is SQIVND (reference sequence). The CDR3 is 16 residues long. Germline trimming cut 1 base from V and 3 bases from J; bases unmatched to any gene: 9. The CDR3 here is CASSIVFETGSYEQYF. The CDR3 DNA follows: TGTGCCAGTAGTATAGTATTCGAGACAGGGAGCTACGAGCAGTACTTC.

The chain links TRBV11-3 to TRBJ1-1; D uncertain. Trimming pared 1 base from V and 1 base from J, leaving 4 bases between. The CDR3 runs to 13 residues. Germline CDR1 reads SGHNT; CDR2 reads YENEEA. The CDR3 here is CASSLAGNTEAFF. In nucleotides, the CDR3 is TGTGCCAGCAGCTTAGCAGGGAACACTGAAGCTTTCTTT.

This clone was counted only a few times. The rearrangement joins TRBV13 to TRBJ2-3; no firm D call. V was shortened by 1 base and J by 5 bases, with 7 bases between the two germline ends. CDR3 length: 13 amino acids. CDR1 and CDR2 from the germline V gene are PRHDT and FYEKMQ (reference sequence). This chain's CDR3 is CASSLESLDTQYF. The CDR3 bases are TGTGCCAGCAGCTTAGAATCTCTAGATACGCAGTATTTT.

V usage is TRBV5-1 and J usage is TRBJ2-5, with 8 bases identical to TRBD2. The junction had 11 bases not matched to a gene; V was cut back by 2 bases and J by 5 bases. The germline gives CDR1 SGHRS, CDR2 YFSETQ. The CDR3 spans 16 residues. The CDR3 DNA reads as TGCGCCAGCAGCTTCGGTAGCGGGATCCATCGGGAGACCCAGTACTTC. It specifies CASSFGSGIHRETQYF.

This sequence joins TRBV5-4 and TRBJ2-2, with 8 bases fitting TRBD2. Germline values: CDR1 SGHNT, CDR2 YYREEE (reference sequence). V gave up 0 bases and J gave up 4 bases; unmatched junction bases: 8. This CDR3 comprises 17 residues. The CDR3 nucleotides are TGTGCCAGCAGCTTGGCCGGGACTAGTATAGTCACCGGGGAGCTGTTTTTT. Its translation: CASSLAGTSIVTGELFF.

This clone was observed a single time. V is TRBV30 and J is TRBJ2-2; TRBD2 agrees at 11 bases. V gave up 2 bases and J gave up 5 bases; unmatched junction bases: 7. CDR3 size: 16 residues. CDR1 is GTSNPN, CDR2 SVGIG, per germline (reference sequence). The CDR3 DNA is TGTGCCTGGAGTCTAGCGGGAGGTTTTAGGACCGGGGAGCTGTTTTTT. Translation: CAWSLAGGFRTGELFF.

V and J are TRBV5-6 and TRBJ2-7; 11 bases are shared with TRBD2. Germline V gives CDR1 SGHDT, CDR2 YYEEEE. The J segment lost 4 bases and the V segment lost 4 bases, leaving 7 bases of the junction unmatched. The CDR3 has 15 amino acids. For the CDR3, the DNA is TGTGCCAGCAGCCGCACTAGCGGGAGAAAGTACGAGCAGTACTTC. Translating gives CASSRTSGRKYEQYF.

The CDR3 reads CASSLFREPLSYEQYF. The CDR3 bases are TGTGCCAGCAGTTTATTTCGAGAACCCCTATCCTACGAGCAGTACTTC. This sequence joins TRBV28 and TRBJ2-7; no firm D call. The germline V gene encodes CDR1 MDHEN and CDR2 SYDVKM. Trimming pared 1 base from V and 1 base from J, leaving 14 bases between. There are 16 residues in the CDR3.

This chain links TRBV11-2 with TRBJ2-7; 7 nucleotides agree with TRBD2. This CDR3 has 17 amino acids. With V trimmed by 5 bases and J by 2 bases, 15 bases remained unmatched. Germline V gives CDR1 SGHAT, CDR2 FQNNGV. In nucleotides, the CDR3 is TGTGCCAGCAGCCTTGGAGGAGGGAGGGGAAGGACCTACGAGCAGTACTTC. This encodes CASSLGGGRGRTYEQYF.

The chain carries TRBV5-4 and TRBJ2-2, with 7 bases fitting TRBD2. Per the germline V gene, CDR1 is SGHNT and CDR2 is YYREEE (reference sequence). V was clipped by 1 base and J by 1 base; unmatched bases: 1. The CDR3 covers 15 residues. CDR3 sequence (DNA): TGTGCCAGCAGCTTGTCTAGCGGGAACACCGGGGAGCTGTTTTTT. It translates to CASSLSSGNTGELFF.

The chain has TRBV11-2 and TRBJ1-2; D gene ambiguous. This CDR3 spans 14 amino acids. From germline, CDR1 is SGHAT and CDR2 FQNNGV. Trimming shortened V by 4 bases and J by 5 bases, and 14 bases separated the two germline ends. The CDR3 region has the DNA TGTGCCAGCAGCTCTCCCCGGGGAGGTTATGGCTACACCTTC. It is translated as CASSSPRGGYGYTF.

V and J are TRBV7-9 and TRBJ2-7; 14 bases match TRBD2. The CDR3 contains 14 residues. Trimming cost V 5 bases and J 12 bases; bases outside gene matches: 9. The germline gives CDR1 SEHNR, CDR2 FQNEAQ (reference sequence). CDR3 amino acids: CASSPGTSGRGTYF. DNA of the CDR3: TGTGCCAGCAGCCCGGGGACTAGCGGGAGAGGCACGTACTTC. Together with reference TRBV7-9 and TRBJ2-7, the CDR3 gives the full variable domain: DTGVSQNPRHKITKRGQNVTFRCDPISEHNRLYWYRQTLGQGPEFLTYFQNEAQLEKSRLLSDRFSAERPKGSFSTLEIQRTEQGDSAMYLCASSPGTSGRGTYFGPGTRLTVT.

V usage is TRBV5-1 and J usage is TRBJ2-7; D is uncertain. The CDR3 is made up of 16 amino acids. V was pared by 0 bases and J by 2 bases, with 15 bases between. The germline CDR1 and CDR2 sequences are SGHRS and YFSETQ. The CDR3 loop reads CASSLEARRTTYEQYF. CDR3 DNA: TGCGCCAGCAGCTTGGAGGCCAGGCGTACAACCTACGAGCAGTACTTC. The full variable domain, in which reference TRBV5-1 and TRBJ2-7 provide the parts outside the CDR3, is KAGVTQTPRYLIKTRGQQVTLSCSPISGHRSVSWYQQTPGQGLQFLFEYFSETQRNKGNFPGRFSGRQFSNSRSEMNVSTLELGDSALYLCASSLEARRTTYEQYFGPGTRLTVT.

The CDR3 region has the DNA TGTGCCAGCAGCCGTGAGGGACAGGGTGTGAATGAGCAGTTCTTC. Encoded protein: CASSREGQGVNEQFF. The chain employs TRBV4-2 and TRBJ2-1, with 9 nucleotides matching TRBD1. Germline assignment: CDR1 LGHNA and CDR2 YNFKEQ. This CDR3 spans 15 amino acids. V shed 4 bases and J 7 bases; nucleotides not matched to a gene: 8.